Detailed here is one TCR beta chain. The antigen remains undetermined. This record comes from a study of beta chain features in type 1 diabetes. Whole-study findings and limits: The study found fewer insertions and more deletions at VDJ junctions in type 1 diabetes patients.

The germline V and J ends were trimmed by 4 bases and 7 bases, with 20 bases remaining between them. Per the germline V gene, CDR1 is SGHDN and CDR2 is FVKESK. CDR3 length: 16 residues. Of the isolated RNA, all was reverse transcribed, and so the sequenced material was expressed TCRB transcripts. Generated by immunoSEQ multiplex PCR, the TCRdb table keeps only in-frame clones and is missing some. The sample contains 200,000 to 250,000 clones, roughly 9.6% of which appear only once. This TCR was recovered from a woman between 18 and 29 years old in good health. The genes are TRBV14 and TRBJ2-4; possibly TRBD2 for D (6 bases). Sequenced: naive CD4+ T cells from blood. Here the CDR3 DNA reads TGTGCCAGCAGCCGAGGGGACTCTTCTCATGGGAACATTCAGTACTTC. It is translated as CASSRGDSSHGNIQYF.